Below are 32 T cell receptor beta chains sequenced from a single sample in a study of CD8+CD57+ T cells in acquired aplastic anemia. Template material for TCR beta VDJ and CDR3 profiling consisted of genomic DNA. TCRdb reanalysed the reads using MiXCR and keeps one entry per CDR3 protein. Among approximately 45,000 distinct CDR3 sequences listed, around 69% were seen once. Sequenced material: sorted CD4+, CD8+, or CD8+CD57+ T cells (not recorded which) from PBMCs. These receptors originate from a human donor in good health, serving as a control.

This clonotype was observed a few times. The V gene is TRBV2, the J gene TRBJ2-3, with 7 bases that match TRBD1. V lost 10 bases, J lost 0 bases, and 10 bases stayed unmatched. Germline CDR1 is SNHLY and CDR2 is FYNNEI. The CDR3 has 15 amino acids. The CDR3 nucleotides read TGTGCCAACTCCTTGGGACAGAGGAGCACAGATACGCAGTATTTT. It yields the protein CANSLGQRSTDTQYF.

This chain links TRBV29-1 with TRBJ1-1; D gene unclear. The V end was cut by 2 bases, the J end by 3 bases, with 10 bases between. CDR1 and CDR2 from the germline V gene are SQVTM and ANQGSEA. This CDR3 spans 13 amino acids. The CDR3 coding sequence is TGCAGCGTTGAACATGGGAGGGACACTGAAGCTTTCTTT. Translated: CSVEHGRDTEAFF.

This chain's CDR3 is CSVCRDAGNTIYF. The CDR3 region has the DNA TGCAGCGTTTGTCGGGATGCGGGAAACACCATATATTTT. The chain couples TRBV29-1 to TRBJ1-3; D call uncertain. CDR3 length: 13 amino acids. CDR1 is SQVTM and CDR2 is ANQGSEA in the germline V gene. V lost 5 bases, J lost 4 bases, and 12 bases lay in between.

The CDR3 protein is CSVVGGYEQYF. CDR3 coding DNA: TGCAGCGTTGTAGGTGGCTACGAGCAGTACTTC. This chain links TRBV29-1 with TRBJ2-7, with D hard to call. V was cut by 4 bases and J by 3 bases, with 7 bases left in between. The CDR3 consists of 11 residues. Germline CDR1 is SQVTM and CDR2 is ANQGSEA.

CDR3 DNA: TGTGCCATCAGCCGGACAGGGGATGAAGCTTTCTTT. Its translation is CAISRTGDEAFF. This chain links TRBV10-3 with TRBJ1-1; 9 bases are a match to TRBD1. There are 12 residues in the CDR3. After removal of 6 bases from V and 7 bases from J, the junction contained 3 bases not matched to a gene. The germline CDR1 and CDR2 sequences are ENHRY and SYGVKD.

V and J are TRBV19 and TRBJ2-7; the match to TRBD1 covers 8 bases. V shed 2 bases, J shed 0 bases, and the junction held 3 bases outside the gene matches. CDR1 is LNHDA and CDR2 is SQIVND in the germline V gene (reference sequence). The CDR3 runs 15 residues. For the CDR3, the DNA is TGTGCCAGTAGTATAATTGACAGGGGCTCCTACGAGCAGTACTTC. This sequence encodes CASSIIDRGSYEQYF.

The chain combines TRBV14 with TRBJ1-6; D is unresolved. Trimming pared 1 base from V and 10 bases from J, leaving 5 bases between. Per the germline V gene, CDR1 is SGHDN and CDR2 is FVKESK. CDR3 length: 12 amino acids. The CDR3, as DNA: TGTGCCAGCAGCCAAGCACGCTCACCCCTCCACTTT. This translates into CASSQARSPLHF.

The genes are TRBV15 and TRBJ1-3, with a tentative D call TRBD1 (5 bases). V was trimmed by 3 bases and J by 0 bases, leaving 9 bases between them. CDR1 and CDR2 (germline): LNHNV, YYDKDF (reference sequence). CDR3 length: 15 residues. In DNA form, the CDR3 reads TGTGCCACCAGCAGGACAGTGTTCTCTGGAAACACCATATATTTT. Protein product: CATSRTVFSGNTIYF.

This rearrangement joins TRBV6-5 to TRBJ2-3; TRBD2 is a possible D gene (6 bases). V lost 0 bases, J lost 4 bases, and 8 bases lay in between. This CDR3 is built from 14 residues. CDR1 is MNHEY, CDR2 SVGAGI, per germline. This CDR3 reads CASSYSTGADTQYF. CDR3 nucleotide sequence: TGTGCCAGCAGTTACTCGACGGGGGCAGATACGCAGTATTTT.

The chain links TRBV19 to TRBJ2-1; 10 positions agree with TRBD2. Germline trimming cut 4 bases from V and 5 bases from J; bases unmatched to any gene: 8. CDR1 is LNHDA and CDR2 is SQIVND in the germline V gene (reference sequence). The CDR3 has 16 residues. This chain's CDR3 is CASSTLIAGGNNEQFF. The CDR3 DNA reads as TGTGCCAGTAGTACCCTCATAGCGGGGGGCAACAATGAGCAGTTCTTC.

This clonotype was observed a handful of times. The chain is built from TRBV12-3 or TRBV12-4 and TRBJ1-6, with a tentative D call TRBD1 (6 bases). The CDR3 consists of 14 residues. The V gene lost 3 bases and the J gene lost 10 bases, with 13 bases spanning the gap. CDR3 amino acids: CASSLGQGDSPLHF. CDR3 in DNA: TGTGCCAGCAGTTTGGGACAAGGAGACTCACCCCTCCACTTT.

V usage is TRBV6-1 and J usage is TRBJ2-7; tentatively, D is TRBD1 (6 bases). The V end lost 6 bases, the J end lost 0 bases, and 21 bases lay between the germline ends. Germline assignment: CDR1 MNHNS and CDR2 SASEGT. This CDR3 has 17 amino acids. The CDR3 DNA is TGTGCCAGCAGCAAAATGAACAGGGTAGGGCGCTCCTACGAGCAGTACTTC. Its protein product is CASSKMNRVGRSYEQYF.

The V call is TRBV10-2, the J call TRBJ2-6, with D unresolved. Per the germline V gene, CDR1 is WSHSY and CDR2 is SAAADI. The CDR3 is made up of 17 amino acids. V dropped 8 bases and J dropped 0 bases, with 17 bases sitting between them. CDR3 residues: CASSVRQALSGANVLTF. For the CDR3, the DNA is TGCGCCAGCTCCGTAAGGCAGGCCCTCTCTGGGGCCAACGTCCTGACTTTC.

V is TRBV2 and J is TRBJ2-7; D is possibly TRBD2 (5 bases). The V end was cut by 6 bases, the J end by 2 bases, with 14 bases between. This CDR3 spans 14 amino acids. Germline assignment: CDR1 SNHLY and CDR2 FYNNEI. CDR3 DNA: TGTGCCAGCAGGAGGACTCCTCAAACCTACGAGCAGTACTTC. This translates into CASRRTPQTYEQYF.

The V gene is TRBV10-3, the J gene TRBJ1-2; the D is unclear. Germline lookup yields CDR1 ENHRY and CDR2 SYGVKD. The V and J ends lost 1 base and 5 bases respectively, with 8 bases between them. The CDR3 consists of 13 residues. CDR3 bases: TGTGCCATCAGTGAGTACGGGGAATATGGCTACACCTTC. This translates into CAISEYGEYGYTF.

The CDR3 sequence: CSAPRTGGYEQYF. The CDR3 DNA reads as TGCAGTGCCCCGAGGACAGGGGGCTACGAGCAGTACTTC. The J gene is TRBJ2-7, the V gene TRBV20-1, with 10 bases aligning to TRBD1. This CDR3 has 13 amino acids. V lost 6 bases, J lost 3 bases, and 5 bases stayed unmatched. Per germline, CDR1 DFQATT and CDR2 SNEGSKA (reference sequence).

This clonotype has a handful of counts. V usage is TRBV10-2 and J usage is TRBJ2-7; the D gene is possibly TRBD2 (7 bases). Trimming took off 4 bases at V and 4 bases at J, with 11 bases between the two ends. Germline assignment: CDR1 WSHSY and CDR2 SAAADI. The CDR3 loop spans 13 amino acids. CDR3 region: CASSAGGGYEQYF. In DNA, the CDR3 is TGCGCCAGCAGTGCGGGGGGCGGGTACGAGCAGTACTTC.

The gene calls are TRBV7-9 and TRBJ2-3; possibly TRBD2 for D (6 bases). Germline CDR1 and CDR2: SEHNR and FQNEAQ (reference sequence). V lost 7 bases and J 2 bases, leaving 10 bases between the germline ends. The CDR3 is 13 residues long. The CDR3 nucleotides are TGTGCCAGCAAGGCGGGGCTCACAGATACGCAGTATTTT. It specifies CASKAGLTDTQYF.

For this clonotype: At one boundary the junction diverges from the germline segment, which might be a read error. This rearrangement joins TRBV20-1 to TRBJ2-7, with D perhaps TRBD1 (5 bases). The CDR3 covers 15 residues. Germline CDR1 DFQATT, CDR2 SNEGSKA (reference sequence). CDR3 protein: CGAGPAGNTNYEQYF. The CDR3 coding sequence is TGCGGTGCTGGACCCGCAGGGAATACCAACTACGAGCAGTACTTC.

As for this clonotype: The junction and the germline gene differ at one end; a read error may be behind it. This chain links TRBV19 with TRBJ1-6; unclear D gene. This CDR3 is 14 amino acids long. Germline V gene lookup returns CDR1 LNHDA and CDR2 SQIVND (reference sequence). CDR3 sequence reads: CAGNGRADNSSLHF. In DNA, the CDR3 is TGTGCCGGTAACGGGCGGGCGGATAATTCATCCCTCCACTTT.

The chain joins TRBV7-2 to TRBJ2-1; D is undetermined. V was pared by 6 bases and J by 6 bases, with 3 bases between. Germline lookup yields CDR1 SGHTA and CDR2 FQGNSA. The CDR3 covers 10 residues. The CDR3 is CASSRNEQFF. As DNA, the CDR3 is TGTGCCAGCAGTCGCAATGAGCAGTTCTTC.

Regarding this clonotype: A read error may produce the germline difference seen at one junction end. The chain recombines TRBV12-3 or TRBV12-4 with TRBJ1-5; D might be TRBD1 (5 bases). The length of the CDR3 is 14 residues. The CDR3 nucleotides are TGTGCCTGCAGTCAAAGGGGACGCAATCAGCCCCAGCATTTT. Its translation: CACSQRGRNQPQHF.

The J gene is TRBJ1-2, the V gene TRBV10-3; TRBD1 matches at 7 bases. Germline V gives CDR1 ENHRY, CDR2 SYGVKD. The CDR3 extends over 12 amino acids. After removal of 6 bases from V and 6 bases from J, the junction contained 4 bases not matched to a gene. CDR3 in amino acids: CAISATGDGYTF. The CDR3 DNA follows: TGTGCCATCAGCGCCACAGGGGATGGCTACACCTTC.

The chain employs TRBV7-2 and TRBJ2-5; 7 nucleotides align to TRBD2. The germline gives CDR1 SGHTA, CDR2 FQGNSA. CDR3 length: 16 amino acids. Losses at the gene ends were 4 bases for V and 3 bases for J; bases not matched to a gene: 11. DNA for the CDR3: TGTGCCAGCAGCTACCGATCTAACGGGGGGAAAGAGACCCAGTACTTC. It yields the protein CASSYRSNGGKETQYF.

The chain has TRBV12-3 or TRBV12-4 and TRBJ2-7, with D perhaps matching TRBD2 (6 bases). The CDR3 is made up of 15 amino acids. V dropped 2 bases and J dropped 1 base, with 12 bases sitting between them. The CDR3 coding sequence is TGTGCCAGCAGTTTACGGGCACTAGCTTCCTACGAGCAGTACTTC. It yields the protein CASSLRALASYEQYF.

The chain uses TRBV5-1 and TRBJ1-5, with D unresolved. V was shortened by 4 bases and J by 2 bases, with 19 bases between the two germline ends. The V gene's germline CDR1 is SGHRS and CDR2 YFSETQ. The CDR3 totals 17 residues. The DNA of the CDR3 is TGCGCCAGCAGCCCGACTGCTTGGCAGTCCGGCAATCAGCCCCAGCATTTT. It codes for CASSPTAWQSGNQPQHF.

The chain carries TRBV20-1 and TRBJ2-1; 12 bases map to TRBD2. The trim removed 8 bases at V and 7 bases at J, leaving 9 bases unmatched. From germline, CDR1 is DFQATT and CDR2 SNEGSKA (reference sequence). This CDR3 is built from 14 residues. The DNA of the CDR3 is TGCAGTAAAGGGGGGACTAGCGGGCAGAATGAGCAGTTCTTC. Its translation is CSKGGTSGQNEQFF.

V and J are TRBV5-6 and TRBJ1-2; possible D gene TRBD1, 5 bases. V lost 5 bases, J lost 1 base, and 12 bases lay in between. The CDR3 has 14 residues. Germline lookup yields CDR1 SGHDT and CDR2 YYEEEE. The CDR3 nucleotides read TGTGCCAGCAGATGGGACGGGAATAACTATGGCTACACCTTC. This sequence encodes CASRWDGNNYGYTF.

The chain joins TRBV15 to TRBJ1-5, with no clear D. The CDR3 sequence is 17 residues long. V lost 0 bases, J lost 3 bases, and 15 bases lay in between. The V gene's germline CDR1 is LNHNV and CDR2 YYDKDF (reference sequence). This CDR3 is CATSRDPPRMNNQPQHF. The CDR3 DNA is TGTGCCACCAGCAGAGATCCCCCCCGAATGAACAATCAGCCCCAGCATTTT.

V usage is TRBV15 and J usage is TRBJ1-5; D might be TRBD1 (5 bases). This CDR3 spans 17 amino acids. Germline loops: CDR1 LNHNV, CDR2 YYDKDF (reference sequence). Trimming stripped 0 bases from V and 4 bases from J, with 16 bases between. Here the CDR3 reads CATSRDEGGETNQPQHF. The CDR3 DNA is TGTGCCACCAGCAGAGATGAGGGAGGGGAGACGAATCAGCCCCAGCATTTT.

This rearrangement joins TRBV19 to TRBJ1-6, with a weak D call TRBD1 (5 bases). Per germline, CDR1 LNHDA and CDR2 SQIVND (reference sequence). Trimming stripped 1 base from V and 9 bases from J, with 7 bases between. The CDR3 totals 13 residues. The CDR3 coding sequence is TGTGCCAGTAGTATAGTAAGGGGTTCACCCCTCCACTTT. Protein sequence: CASSIVRGSPLHF.

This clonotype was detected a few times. CDR3 in amino acids: CSASGTDSNQPQHF. CDR3 sequence (DNA): TGCAGTGCGTCCGGGACAGATAGCAATCAGCCCCAGCATTTT. The chain has TRBV20-1 and TRBJ1-5; 7 bases match TRBD1. Germline CDR1 and CDR2: DFQATT and SNEGSKA (reference sequence). The CDR3 covers 14 residues. V lost 6 bases to trimming and J lost 0 bases; unmatched junction nucleotides: 5.